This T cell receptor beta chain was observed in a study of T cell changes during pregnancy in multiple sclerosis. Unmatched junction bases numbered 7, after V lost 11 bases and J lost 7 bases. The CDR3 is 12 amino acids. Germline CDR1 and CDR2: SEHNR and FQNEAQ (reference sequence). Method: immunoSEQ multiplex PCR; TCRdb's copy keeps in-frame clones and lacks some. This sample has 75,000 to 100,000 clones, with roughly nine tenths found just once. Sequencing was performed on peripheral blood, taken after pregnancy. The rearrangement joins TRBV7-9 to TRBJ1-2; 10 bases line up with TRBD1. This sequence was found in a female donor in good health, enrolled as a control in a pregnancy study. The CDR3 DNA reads TGTGCCGGCGACAGGGGGCGTGGTGGCTACACCTTC. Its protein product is CAGDRGRGGYTF.